Described below is a single T cell receptor (beta chain) sequence and its context. What it binds is not known. TCRdb reanalysed the 5' RACE reads using MiXCR and keeps one entry per CDR3 protein. The table has 400,000 to 450,000 distinct CDR3 sequences, roughly 18% seen once. This sample stems from a study of T-cell memory formation after mild COVID-19. The CDR3 sequence is 14 residues long. Between the trimmed V and J ends, which lost 2 bases and 1 base, there was a span of 8 bases. CDR1 is MNHEY, CDR2 SVGAGI, per germline. General observations from the study: Among contracting clones, CD4+ were mainly CM/EM and CD8+ enriched in EMRA.

The gene calls are TRBV6-5 and TRBJ1-1, with unresolved D. Sample: PBMCs or a T cell subset sorted from them (not recorded which). This TCR derives from a man between 18 and 29 years old who had mild COVID-19 (a few samples of this study predate the infection). Cell type and time point are not known. The CDR3: CASSYVRQNTEAFF. The CDR3 nucleotides read TGTGCCAGCAGTTACGTACGGCAGAACACTGAAGCTTTCTTT.